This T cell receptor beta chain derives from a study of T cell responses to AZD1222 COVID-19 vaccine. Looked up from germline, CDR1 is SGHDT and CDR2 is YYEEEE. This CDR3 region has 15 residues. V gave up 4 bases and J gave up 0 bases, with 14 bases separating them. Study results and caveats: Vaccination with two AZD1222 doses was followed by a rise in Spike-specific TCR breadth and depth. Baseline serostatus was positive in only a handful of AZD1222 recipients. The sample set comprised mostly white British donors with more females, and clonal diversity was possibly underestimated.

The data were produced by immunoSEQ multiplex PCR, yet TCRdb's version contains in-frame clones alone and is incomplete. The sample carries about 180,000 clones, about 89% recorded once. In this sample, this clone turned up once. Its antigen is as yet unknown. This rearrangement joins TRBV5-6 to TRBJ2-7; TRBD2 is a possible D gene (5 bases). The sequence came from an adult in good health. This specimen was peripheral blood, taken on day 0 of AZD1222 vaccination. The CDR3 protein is CASSPGRESSYEQYF. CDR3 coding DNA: TGTGCCAGCAGCCCAGGACGGGAAAGCTCCTACGAGCAGTACTTC.